One sample yielded the 22 T cell receptor beta chains listed below, sequenced in a study of blood T cell repertoires in COVID-19. The repertoire was sequenced with immunoSEQ multiplex PCR; TCRdb's copy has only in-frame clones and lacks some. The data show about 480,000 clones, approximately 89% seen once. Sequencing was performed on peripheral blood. The origin of the receptors is a man younger than 35 with COVID-19, enrolled during active disease.

V gene TRBV28 combines with J gene TRBJ2-3, with 7 bases lining up with TRBD2. CDR3 length: 13 residues. Germline lookup yields CDR1 MDHEN and CDR2 SYDVKM. The junction had 4 bases not matched to a gene; V was cut back by 8 bases and J by 2 bases. The CDR3 DNA is TGTGCCAGCCAGCGGGATCTCACAGATACGCAGTATTTT. Translation gives CASQRDLTDTQYF.

The chain joins TRBV24-1 to TRBJ2-2; D is unresolved. Deletions cut 3 bases from V and 3 bases from J, with 13 bases between. The CDR3 has 16 amino acids. In germline, CDR1 is KGHDR, CDR2 SFDVKD. The chain's CDR3 is CATSDTTVVDTGELFF. Here the CDR3 DNA reads TGTGCCACCAGTGATACCACAGTAGTCGACACCGGGGAGCTGTTTTTT.

This chain joins TRBV2 and TRBJ1-6, with D maybe TRBD1 (5 bases). There are 17 residues in the CDR3. Germline V lookup: CDR1 SNHLY, CDR2 FYNNEI. V lost 5 bases and J lost 0, with 14 bases in between. CDR3 DNA sequence: TGTGCCAGCAGTTTAAGGGGCCGGAGCTCCTATAATTCACCCCTCCACTTT. Protein sequence: CASSLRGRSSYNSPLHF.

With respect to this clone: At one end the junction does not follow the germline gene, possibly because of a read error. The chain joins TRBV5-4 to TRBJ2-3; 7 bases agree with TRBD2. This CDR3 contains 11 residues. CDR1 SGHNT and CDR2 YYREEE come from the germline V gene (reference sequence). CDR3 loop: CAAGSTDTQYF. DNA of the CDR3: TGCGCAGCGGGAAGCACAGATACGCAGTATTTT.

In its sample, this clone was seen once. The V and J genes are TRBV4-1 and TRBJ1-1; D may be TRBD1 (5 bases). V was pared by 3 bases and J by 3 bases, with 8 bases between. This CDR3 spans 13 amino acids. CDR1 is MGHRA, CDR2 YSYEKL, per germline. CDR3 bases: TGCGCCAGCAGCCAGGGGGGGTACACTGAAGCTTTCTTT. Translated: CASSQGGYTEAFF.

This clone has a handful of counts. The chain joins TRBV7-8 to TRBJ1-4, with unresolved D. CDR1 is SGHVS and CDR2 is FQNEAQ in the germline V gene. With 2 bases removed from V and 5 bases from J, the gap between germline ends came to 6 bases. This CDR3 has 13 residues. DNA for the CDR3: TGTGCCAGCAGCTTATTCTTGAATGAAAAACTGTTTTTT. Translating it yields CASSLFLNEKLFF.

V is TRBV12-3 or TRBV12-4 and J is TRBJ2-7, with a tentative D call TRBD1 (6 bases). The CDR3 totals 13 residues. Between the trimmed V and J ends, which lost 5 bases and 5 bases, there was a span of 13 bases. The CDR3 nucleotides are TGTGCCAGCAGTCTCCAGACAGGCCACGAGCAGTACTTC. Encoded protein: CASSLQTGHEQYF.

The chain carries TRBV21-1 and TRBJ2-7; the table gives TRBD1 as D, unverified against the DNA. TRBV21-1 is recorded as a pseudogene. This CDR3 has 17 amino acids. The CDR3 region has the DNA TGTGCCAGCAGCAAATGCTTTATGAGACAGGCACCCTACGAGCAGTACTTC. Protein product: CASSKCFMRQAPYEQYF.

V is TRBV6-5 and J is TRBJ2-2, with D perhaps TRBD2 (5 bases). Trimming took off 8 bases at V and 5 bases at J, with 15 bases between the two ends. The germline V gene has CDR1 MNHEY and CDR2 SVGAGI. The CDR3 is 14 residues long. Here the CDR3 reads CASARVADTGELFF. CDR3 in DNA: TGTGCCAGCGCGAGGGTTGCGGATACCGGGGAGCTGTTTTTT.

The genes are TRBV13 and TRBJ2-7, with TRBD2 identical over 9 bases. Trimming removed 3 bases from V and 4 bases from J; junction bases left unmatched: 7. The germline V gene encodes CDR1 PRHDT and CDR2 FYEKMQ (reference sequence). CDR3 length equals 15 residues. The CDR3, as DNA: TGTGCCAGCAGCTTGGGCGGGAGGGCAAGTTACGAGCAGTACTTC. Translating it yields CASSLGGRASYEQYF.

The chain has TRBV6-5 and TRBJ2-7; D is unclear. The CDR3 totals 14 residues. CDR1 and CDR2 (germline): MNHEY, SVGAGI. Trimming shortened V by 5 bases and J by 0 bases, and 11 bases separated the two germline ends. Here the CDR3 DNA reads TGTGCCAGCAGTCTCCTAGTAGCCTCCTACGAGCAGTACTTC. Amino acids: CASSLLVASYEQYF.

This chain joins TRBV5-1 and TRBJ2-5; no clear D. V was cut by 0 bases and J by 5 bases, with 8 bases left in between. The V gene's germline CDR1 is SGHRS and CDR2 YFSETQ. The CDR3 consists of 13 residues. The CDR3 DNA reads as TGCGCCAGCAGCTTGGAATTTGGCGAGACCCAGTACTTC. This sequence encodes CASSLEFGETQYF.

This rearrangement joins TRBV21-1 to TRBJ2-2; TRBD1, the D gene given by the table, was not confirmed from the DNA. TRBV21-1 is listed as a pseudogene. This CDR3 spans 14 amino acids. The CDR3 here is CARGTGAFTGELFF. The CDR3 DNA reads TGTGCCAGGGGGACAGGGGCCTTTACCGGGGAGCTGTTTTTT.

The V call is TRBV7-9, the J call TRBJ2-6; TRBD1 matches 7 bases. The CDR3 consists of 17 residues. Germline V CDR1 and CDR2: SEHNR, FQNEAQ (reference sequence). The ends lost 3 bases at V and 0 bases at J; junction bases unmatched: 5. As DNA, the CDR3 is TGTGCCAGCAGCTTCGGGACAGCCCTCTCTGGGGCCAACGTCCTGACTTTC. Translated: CASSFGTALSGANVLTF.

The rearrangement uses TRBV10-3 and TRBJ2-5; D perhaps matches TRBD2 (5 bases). The V gene's germline CDR1 is ENHRY and CDR2 SYGVKD. Trimming removed 6 bases at V and 2 bases at J, with 10 bases between. The CDR3 is made up of 13 amino acids. The CDR3 bases are TGTGCCATCAGGAAGGACTTACAAGAGACCCAGTACTTC. As protein: CAIRKDLQETQYF.

The rearrangement uses TRBV18 and TRBJ2-7; 8 nucleotides match TRBD2. Germline CDR1 reads KGHSH; CDR2 reads LQKENI. J lost 4 bases, V lost 1 base, and 0 bases had no gene match. This CDR3 is built from 13 residues. The DNA of the CDR3 is TGTGCCAGCTCACCACAGCGGGAGTACGAGCAGTACTTC. Translating gives CASSPQREYEQYF.

The chain is built from TRBV7-3 and TRBJ2-3, with 7 positions matching TRBD2. V lost 1 base and J lost 2; bases outside the gene matches: 6. The CDR3 has 16 residues. Germline loops: CDR1 SGHTA, CDR2 FQGTGA. CDR3 loop: CASSLIGRRLTDTQYF. The CDR3 DNA reads as TGTGCCAGCAGCTTAATCGGGAGGAGGCTCACAGATACGCAGTATTTT.

CDR3 loop: CASSPVAGGNNEQFF. The CDR3 DNA sequence: TGTGCCAGCTCACCTGTAGCGGGAGGGAACAATGAGCAGTTCTTC. V and J are TRBV18 and TRBJ2-1; 11 bases match TRBD2. J was trimmed by 5 bases and V by 3 bases; bases with no gene match: 3. Germline V gene sequence: CDR1 KGHSH, CDR2 LQKENI. The CDR3 totals 15 residues.

In nucleotides, the CDR3 is TGTGCCAGCAGGGCAGCGGGAATAGGCGTTGGTACGCAGTATTTT. Protein sequence: CASRAAGIGVGTQYF. This chain joins TRBV25-1 and TRBJ2-3; 7 positions agree with TRBD2. Germline V gene data show CDR1 as MGHDK and CDR2 as SYGVNS. V was clipped by 6 bases and J by 8 bases; unmatched bases: 14. The CDR3 spans 15 residues.

The chain employs TRBV7-9 and TRBJ1-1; 8 nucleotides line up with TRBD1. V shed 8 bases and J 4 bases; nucleotides not matched to a gene: 3. CDR1 is SEHNR, CDR2 FQNEAQ, per germline (reference sequence). This CDR3 has 12 amino acids. The CDR3 sequence: CASATGGTEAFF. The CDR3 bases are TGTGCCAGCGCCACAGGGGGCACTGAAGCTTTCTTT.

The rearrangement links TRBV19 to TRBJ1-5; D is uncertain. V was clipped by 4 bases and J by 3 bases, with 7 bases between them. The germline V gene has CDR1 LNHDA and CDR2 SQIVND (reference sequence). The CDR3 length is 13 residues. CDR3 amino acids: CASSRADNQPQHF. In nucleotides, the CDR3 is TGTGCCAGTAGTAGGGCAGACAATCAGCCCCAGCATTTT.

V and J are TRBV6-6 and TRBJ1-1, with 11 bases matching TRBD1. The length of the CDR3 is 17 residues. CDR1 MNHNY and CDR2 SVGAGI come from the germline V gene (reference sequence). V shed 5 bases, J shed 4 bases, and the junction held 12 bases outside the gene matches. The CDR3 sequence is CASSPARDRGMSTEAFF. Written as DNA, the CDR3 is TGTGCCAGCAGTCCTGCCCGGGACAGGGGGATGAGCACTGAAGCTTTCTTT.